The sequence of this TCR beta chain was determined in a study of OX40 agonist ivuxolimab in advanced cancers. Study-level background: Every 2 weeks, patients received ivuxolimab intravenously, dosed at 0.01 to 10 mg/kg. Partial responses were achieved by three patients, of whom one had hepatocellular carcinoma and two had cutaneous melanoma.

Excluded were patients having autoimmune disease history or systemic immunosuppression. The method was immunoSEQ multiplex PCR; TCRdb's version includes in-frame clones alone and lacks a portion of them. This sample has over 45,000 clones, with over 70% found just once. This CDR3 is built from 12 residues. Germline V gives CDR1 GTSNPN, CDR2 SVGIG (reference sequence). V lost 0 bases to trimming and J lost 5 bases, with 7 bases between them. Source: CD4+ or CD8+ T cells sorted from blood, taken in a trial of the OX40 agonist ivuxolimab. This receptor was taken from an adult with an advanced solid tumor such as melanoma, head and neck, liver or kidney cancer. The gene calls are TRBV30 and TRBJ1-2; perhaps TRBD1 as D (6 bases). The CDR3 here is CAWSVGGYGYTF. The CDR3 DNA sequence: TGTGCCTGGAGTGTAGGGGGTTATGGCTACACCTTC.